These 29 T cell receptor beta chains originate from one sample sequenced in a study of blood T cell repertoires in COVID-19. Using immunoSEQ multiplex PCR, the repertoire was profiled, and TCRdb retains in-frame clones only, with some absent. The sample shows approximately 170,000 clones, 88% of them seen only once. The specimen sequenced was peripheral blood. The receptors here all came from a man between 60 and 75 years old with acute or convalescent COVID-19.

The chain carries TRBV6-2 or TRBV6-3 and TRBJ1-3; 11 bases align to TRBD1. Germline CDR1 reads MNHEY; CDR2 reads SVGEGT. The CDR3 has 17 residues. V was pared by 4 bases and J by 2 bases, with 7 bases of the junction left unmatched. As DNA, the CDR3 is TGTGCCAGCAGTTGGAGACCGGGACAGGGGGCTGGAAACACCATATATTTT. Protein product: CASSWRPGQGAGNTIYF.

This clone has only one observation. The chain carries TRBV18 and TRBJ1-1; D unclear. V was pared by 0 bases and J by 5 bases, with 13 bases between. CDR1 and CDR2 from the germline V gene are KGHSH and LQKENI. The CDR3 runs to 15 residues. CDR3 coding DNA: TGTGCCAGCTCACCACCATCCAAAAGAGGAACTGAAGCTTTCTTT. It encodes CASSPPSKRGTEAFF. The complete variable domain, with remaining parts taken from reference TRBV18 and TRBJ1-1, reads NAGVMQNPRHLVRRRGQEARLRCSPMKGHSHVYWYRQLPEEGLKFMVYLQKENIIDESGMPKERFSAEFPKEGPSILRIQQVVRGDSAAYFCASSPPSKRGTEAFFGQGTRLTVV.

The chain employs TRBV9 and TRBJ1-5, with D unresolved. Germline V gene sequence: CDR1 SGDLS, CDR2 YYNGEE. This CDR3 has 10 residues. V was cut by 7 bases and J by 6 bases, with 5 bases left in between. The CDR3 loop reads CASVGQPQHF. In nucleotides, the CDR3 is TGTGCCAGCGTCGGTCAGCCCCAGCATTTT.

The chain is built from TRBV6-1 and TRBJ1-4; D is unclear. This CDR3 is built from 13 residues. V was trimmed by 2 bases and J by 8 bases, leaving 9 bases between them. Per germline, CDR1 MNHNS and CDR2 SASEGT. CDR3 region: CASSEQMWEKLFF. CDR3 sequence (DNA): TGTGCCAGCAGTGAACAGATGTGGGAAAAACTGTTTTTT.

V usage is TRBV5-6 and J usage is TRBJ1-5, with 7 bases matching TRBD1. CDR1 SGHDT and CDR2 YYEEEE come from the germline V gene. Trimming at V came to 4 bases and at J to 4 bases, leaving 5 bases not matched to a gene. The CDR3 runs to 14 residues. The CDR3 DNA reads as TGTGCCAGCAGCCGGGGACAGCTGAATCAGCCCCAGCATTTT. Amino acids: CASSRGQLNQPQHF.

The chain recombines TRBV10-1 with TRBJ1-5, with D perhaps TRBD1 (6 bases). The CDR3 extends over 13 amino acids. The germline V and J ends were trimmed by 3 bases and 8 bases, with 11 bases remaining between them. CDR1 is WNHNN, CDR2 SYGVQD, per germline (reference sequence). The CDR3 DNA reads TGCGCCAGCAGTGAAAACAGGGATGAGCCCCAGCATTTT. It codes for CASSENRDEPQHF.

The chain joins TRBV3-1 (or the pseudogene TRBV3-2) to TRBJ1-1; D gene uncertain. Germline-derived CDR1 and CDR2 are LGHDT and YNNKEL (reference sequence). The V end was cut by 0 bases, the J end by 3 bases, with 8 bases between. CDR3 size: 14 residues. DNA of the CDR3: TGTGCCAGCAGCCAAGATCCCGGGGACACTGAAGCTTTCTTT. It encodes CASSQDPGDTEAFF.

This clone appeared a single time. CDR3 DNA sequence: TGCAGTGCGGGGACAGGCGAAAAACTGTTTTTT. Translating it yields CSAGTGEKLFF. The gene calls are TRBV20-1 and TRBJ1-4; 8 bases map to TRBD1. The CDR3 totals 11 residues. Germline V gene sequence: CDR1 DFQATT, CDR2 SNEGSKA (reference sequence). The V and J ends lost 6 bases and 8 bases, in that order; junction bases with no gene match: 2.

The gene calls are TRBV3-1 (or the pseudogene TRBV3-2) and TRBJ1-4; TRBD1 is a possible D gene (5 bases). Between the trimmed V and J ends, which lost 0 bases and 3 bases, there was a span of 8 bases. CDR3 length: 15 amino acids. Germline V gene lookup returns CDR1 LGHDT and CDR2 YNNKEL (reference sequence). The DNA of the CDR3 is TGTGCCAGCAGCCAAGAGGGGGGAGCTAATGAAAAACTGTTTTTT. As protein: CASSQEGGANEKLFF.

The chain joins TRBV30 to TRBJ1-1; weak D call: TRBD1 (6 bases). CDR1 GTSNPN and CDR2 SVGIG come from the germline V gene (reference sequence). V was pared by 5 bases and J by 4 bases, with 17 bases between. CDR3 size: 14 residues. The CDR3: CAWGKRGGGTEAFF. CDR3 DNA: TGTGCCTGGGGGAAAAGGGGAGGGGGCACTGAAGCTTTCTTT.

This chain uses TRBV19 with TRBJ1-2, with 10 nucleotides matching TRBD1. CDR3 size: 14 residues. J gave up 6 bases and V 6 bases, and 7 bases lay outside the gene matches. CDR1 is LNHDA, CDR2 SQIVND, per germline (reference sequence). The CDR3 reads CASRETGGADGYTF. The CDR3 nucleotides are TGTGCCAGTAGGGAGACAGGGGGCGCAGATGGCTACACCTTC.

The chain links TRBV19 to TRBJ2-2; 14 nucleotides line up with TRBD2. CDR3 length equals 19 residues. Germline CDR1 reads LNHDA; CDR2 reads SQIVND (reference sequence). The V gene end was trimmed by 6 bases and the J gene end by 2 bases; junction bases not matched to a gene: 11. The CDR3 DNA reads TGTGCCAGTAGACCGACCGGGACTAGCGGGGGATTTAACACCGGGGAGCTGTTTTTT. This encodes CASRPTGTSGGFNTGELFF.

This chain uses TRBV3-1 (or the pseudogene TRBV3-2) with TRBJ1-3; 8 nucleotides align to TRBD1. V lost 4 bases and J lost 8; bases outside the gene matches: 4. The germline gives CDR1 LGHDT, CDR2 YNNKEL (reference sequence). The CDR3 spans 13 residues. CDR3: CASSPDRADTIYF. The CDR3 DNA reads TGTGCCAGCAGCCCGGACAGGGCGGACACCATATATTTT.

The chain recombines TRBV11-2 with TRBJ2-1; 11 nucleotides align to TRBD2. Germline CDR1 reads SGHAT; CDR2 reads FQNNGV. The CDR3 has 17 amino acids. V was pared by 2 bases and J by 4 bases, with 7 bases of the junction left unmatched. This CDR3 reads CASSLSSSGGLYNEQFF. CDR3 nucleotide sequence: TGTGCCAGCAGCTTATCGTCTAGCGGGGGGCTTTACAATGAGCAGTTCTTC.

The chain carries TRBV6-5 and TRBJ1-4; 9 bases are a match to TRBD1. CDR3 length: 15 amino acids. Unmatched junction bases numbered 4, after V lost 0 bases and J lost 8 bases. Germline CDR1 reads MNHEY; CDR2 reads SVGAGI. CDR3 in amino acids: CASSYSGTGIEKLFF. In DNA, the CDR3 is TGTGCCAGCAGTTACTCGGGGACAGGGATCGAAAAACTGTTTTTT.

Notes on this clone: The same CDR3 also results from other DNA sequences found in this sample. The V and J genes are TRBV7-9 and TRBJ2-3; TRBD2 matches at 8 bases. This CDR3 has 15 amino acids. V shed 3 bases and J 4 bases; nucleotides not matched to a gene: 6. From germline, CDR1 is SEHNR and CDR2 FQNEAQ (reference sequence). Here the CDR3 DNA reads TGTGCCAGCAGCTTTTTGGCGGGAGGTTCAGATACGCAGTATTTT. Its translation is CASSFLAGGSDTQYF.

This chain uses TRBV7-2 with TRBJ2-7, with D tentatively TRBD1 (6 bases). Trimming took off 3 bases at V and 7 bases at J, with 19 bases between the two ends. The germline V gene has CDR1 SGHTA and CDR2 FQGNSA. CDR3 size: 15 residues. CDR3 amino acids: CASSFGGRGGGEQYF. The CDR3 DNA reads TGTGCCAGCAGCTTTGGCGGCAGGGGTGGAGGAGAGCAGTACTTC.

The gene calls are TRBV9 and TRBJ1-3; tentatively, D is TRBD1 (5 bases). Germline CDR1 is SGDLS and CDR2 is YYNGEE. V was trimmed by 4 bases and J by 0 bases, leaving 11 bases between them. The CDR3 extends over 15 amino acids. In DNA, the CDR3 is TGTGCCAGCAGCCCCCGAGACAGCTCTGGAAACACCATATATTTT. As protein: CASSPRDSSGNTIYF. Full variable domain (missing parts from reference TRBV9 and TRBJ1-3): DSGVTQTPKHLITATGQRVTLRCSPRSGDLSVYWYQQSLDQGLQFLIQYYNGEERAKGNILERFSAQQFPDLHSELNLSSLELGDSALYFCASSPRDSSGNTIYFGEGSWLTVV.

The V call is TRBV27, the J call TRBJ2-2; maybe TRBD1 (6 bases). V lost 2 bases and J lost 4, with 8 bases in between. The CDR3 sequence is 14 residues long. Per germline, CDR1 MNHEY and CDR2 SMNVEV (reference sequence). CDR3 sequence: CASSLIGGTGELFF. The CDR3 DNA reads TGTGCCAGCAGTTTAATAGGGGGCACCGGGGAGCTGTTTTTT.

This chain joins TRBV10-3 and TRBJ2-7; the match to TRBD1 covers 7 bases. Per the germline V gene, CDR1 is ENHRY and CDR2 is SYGVKD. CDR3 length equals 14 residues. V gave up 4 bases and J gave up 1 base; unmatched junction bases: 4. CDR3 residues: CAISVGRGSYEQYF. Written as DNA, the CDR3 is TGTGCCATCAGTGTTGGCAGGGGGTCCTACGAGCAGTACTTC.

The J gene is TRBJ2-5, the V gene TRBV2; a possible D gene is TRBD2 (5 bases). The length of the CDR3 is 14 residues. Trimming removed 3 bases at V and 1 base at J, with 9 bases between. The germline V gene has CDR1 SNHLY and CDR2 FYNNEI. CDR3 DNA: TGTGCCAGCAGTGAGTGGGGAGCCCAAGAGACCCAGTACTTC. Its protein product is CASSEWGAQETQYF.

The rearrangement uses TRBV15 and TRBJ1-2; D not resolved. This CDR3 has 12 residues. Germline V CDR1 and CDR2: LNHNV, YYDKDF (reference sequence). V was shortened by 5 bases and J by 4 bases, with 8 bases between the two germline ends. In nucleotides, the CDR3 is TGTGCCACCAGCCTTTCTACCTATGGCTACACCTTC. It specifies CATSLSTYGYTF.

This chain uses TRBV5-1 with TRBJ2-7; a weak D match, TRBD2 (5 bases). Trimming stripped 5 bases from V and 1 base from J, with 13 bases between. CDR1 SGHRS and CDR2 YFSETQ come from the germline V gene. The CDR3 runs to 14 residues. CDR3 bases: TGCGCCAGCAGGAACCCAGGAGGTTCCTACGAGCAGTACTTC. It yields the protein CASRNPGGSYEQYF. The full variable domain, rest sourced from reference TRBV5-1 and TRBJ2-7, is KAGVTQTPRYLIKTRGQQVTLSCSPISGHRSVSWYQQTPGQGLQFLFEYFSETQRNKGNFPGRFSGRQFSNSRSEMNVSTLELGDSALYLCASRNPGGSYEQYFGPGTRLTVT.

The chain carries TRBV6-5 and TRBJ2-1, with a possible D match to TRBD1 (8 bases). This CDR3 comprises 14 residues. The V end was cut by 6 bases, the J end by 8 bases, with 17 bases between. The germline V gene encodes CDR1 MNHEY and CDR2 SVGAGI. The CDR3 reads CASSLRQGRDEQFF. CDR3 bases: TGTGCCAGCAGCCTCCGACAGGGGAGGGATGAGCAGTTCTTC.

The chain joins TRBV13 to TRBJ2-2, with 8 bases matching TRBD2. CDR1 PRHDT and CDR2 FYEKMQ come from the germline V gene (reference sequence). The CDR3 length is 13 residues. Trimming took 6 bases from V and 12 from J; bases not matched to a gene: 9. Here the CDR3 reads CASRTLAAGKLFF. The CDR3 nucleotides are TGTGCCAGCAGAACACTAGCGGCAGGGAAGCTGTTTTTT. Looking up the rest from reference TRBV13 and TRBJ2-2 gives the full variable domain: AAGVIQSPRHLIKEKRETATLKCYPIPRHDTVYWYQQGPGQDPQFLISFYEKMQSDKGSIPDRFSAQQFSDYHSELNMSSLELGDSALYFCASRTLAAGKLFFGEGSRLTVL.

The V and J genes are TRBV7-3 and TRBJ1-2; the match to TRBD1 covers 7 bases. V was clipped by 5 bases and J by 1 base; unmatched bases: 13. Per germline, CDR1 SGHTA and CDR2 FQGTGA. This CDR3 spans 17 amino acids. The CDR3 region has the DNA TGTGCCAGCAGCCCATTTGGCAGGGGGGAAATTAACTATGGCTACACCTTC. It is translated as CASSPFGRGEINYGYTF.

J is TRBJ1-6 and V is TRBV27; 8 bases are a match to TRBD1. With V trimmed by 3 bases and J by 5 bases, 6 bases remained unmatched. CDR1 MNHEY and CDR2 SMNVEV come from the germline V gene (reference sequence). The CDR3 is made up of 16 amino acids. The CDR3 loop reads CASSFDRGQDNSPLHF. The DNA for the CDR3 is TGTGCCAGCAGTTTCGACAGGGGCCAGGATAATTCACCCCTCCACTTT.

V is TRBV19 and J is TRBJ1-6; 10 nucleotides align to TRBD1. The CDR3 sequence is 17 residues long. CDR1 and CDR2 (germline): LNHDA, SQIVND (reference sequence). The J segment lost 9 bases and the V segment lost 6 bases, leaving 14 bases of the junction unmatched. CDR3 DNA: TGTGCCAGTAGGTCCGGGACAGGGGAGTTAATTGGTTCACCCCTCCACTTT. Translation gives CASRSGTGELIGSPLHF.

This clone was counted only a few times. The chain uses TRBV19 and TRBJ2-5; D ambiguous. This CDR3 spans 14 amino acids. Germline V gene sequence: CDR1 LNHDA, CDR2 SQIVND (reference sequence). Trimming removed 3 bases at V and 1 base at J, with 9 bases between. In DNA form, the CDR3 reads TGTGCCAGTAGTATCCGGCGGAGCCAAGAGACCCAGTACTTC. Its translation: CASSIRRSQETQYF. Combining the CDR3 with reference TRBV19 and TRBJ2-5 gives the whole variable domain DGGITQSPKYLFRKEGQNVTLSCEQNLNHDAMYWYRQDPGQGLRLIYYSQIVNDFQKGDIAEGYSVSREKKESFPLTVTSAQKNPTAFYLCASSIRRSQETQYFGPGTRLLVL.